The entry below gives a single T cell receptor (beta chain) sequence along with its context. This specimen comes from a study of T cell responses to AZD1222 COVID-19 vaccine. Deletions cut 7 bases from V and 11 bases from J, with 14 bases between. Germline V gene lookup returns CDR1 LNHDA and CDR2 SQIVND (reference sequence). The CDR3 runs to 11 residues. TCRdb's copy holds only in-frame clones and misses some; the assay was immunoSEQ multiplex PCR. Found here are 86,000 or so clones, roughly nine tenths of them singletons; the top ten hold 2.2%. The rearrangement links TRBV19 to TRBJ1-1; TRBD1 is a possible D gene (5 bases). This TCR was recovered from an adult in good health. The material was peripheral blood, obtained on day 0 of AZD1222 vaccination. CDR3 coding DNA: TGTGCCAGTACCCCGGGACTAGATGCTTTCTTT. Its translation: CASTPGLDAFF.